The 7 T cell receptor beta chains listed next were all sequenced from one sample in a study of identical twins. TCRdb passed the 5' RACE reads through MiXCR, listing each CDR3 protein once. The table records under 300,000 distinct CDR3 sequences, over 5% of them present only once. This sample also belongs to another study, concerning T cells expressing NK-cell markers.

Sequencing used CD8+ T cells sorted from blood. The receptors were sampled from a woman in her late teens or twenties in good health.

This clonotype appeared a few times. The rearrangement links TRBV12-3 or TRBV12-4 to TRBJ2-5; no definite D call. The CDR3 spans 12 residues. V was clipped by 2 bases and J by 5 bases, with 6 bases between them. CDR3 in amino acids: CASSLSRETQYF. The CDR3 nucleotides read TGTGCCAGCAGTTTATCTCGTGAGACCCAGTACTTC.

This clonotype came up a few times. V is TRBV18 and J is TRBJ1-1, with unresolved D. Germline V lookup: CDR1 KGHSH, CDR2 LQKENI. V lost 2 bases and J 0 bases, leaving 7 bases between the germline ends. CDR3 length equals 14 residues. The CDR3 DNA reads as TGTGCCAGCTCACCATCAGTCATGAACACTGAAGCTTTCTTT. This gives the protein CASSPSVMNTEAFF.

In its sample, this clonotype was seen a few times. The V and J genes are TRBV27 and TRBJ2-3, with 10 nucleotides matching TRBD2. J gave up 4 bases and V 9 bases, and 7 bases lay outside the gene matches. The CDR3 is made up of 14 amino acids. Germline values: CDR1 MNHEY, CDR2 SMNVEV (reference sequence). The CDR3 sequence is CASQKGLASDTQYF. The CDR3 nucleotides are TGTGCCAGTCAAAAGGGACTAGCGTCAGATACGCAGTATTTT.

This clonotype has only a few counts. The rearrangement joins TRBV6-5 to TRBJ2-2, with 11 bases that match TRBD2. From germline, CDR1 is MNHEY and CDR2 SVGAGI. Trimming removed 3 bases from V and 3 bases from J; junction bases left unmatched: 12. The CDR3 sequence is 19 residues long. CDR3: CASSYPLAGGSVDTGELFF. For the CDR3, the DNA is TGTGCCAGCAGTTATCCGCTAGCGGGAGGCTCTGTGGACACCGGGGAGCTGTTTTTT.

There are many counts of this clonotype. V and J are TRBV29-1 and TRBJ1-2, with D possibly matching TRBD1 (5 bases). The CDR3 has 12 amino acids. Per germline, CDR1 SQVTM and CDR2 ANQGSEA. V was clipped by 6 bases and J by 7 bases, with 15 bases between them. CDR3 protein: CSVRREIGGYTF. The CDR3 DNA reads TGCAGCGTGCGCAGGGAAATAGGTGGCTACACCTTC.

This clonotype was observed many times. This sequence joins TRBV4-1 and TRBJ1-6, with 12 bases lining up with TRBD1. Trimming at V came to 2 bases and at J to 7 bases, leaving 9 bases not matched to a gene. The CDR3 has 18 amino acids. CDR1 is MGHRA and CDR2 is YSYEKL in the germline V gene. CDR3 in amino acids: CASSQLPAGQGANSPLHF. The CDR3 DNA follows: TGCGCCAGCAGCCAACTACCCGCGGGACAGGGGGCGAATTCACCCCTCCACTTT.

This clonotype occurred many times. Written as DNA, the CDR3 is TGTGCCAGCAGCCAAGATCCCGGACAGTACAATGAGCAGTTCTTC. Amino acids: CASSQDPGQYNEQFF. The J gene is TRBJ2-1, the V gene TRBV3-1, with D possibly TRBD1 on 6 matching bases. The CDR3 is 15 amino acids. Trimming took off 0 bases at V and 4 bases at J, with 10 bases between the two ends. Germline V lookup: CDR1 LGHDT, CDR2 YNNKEL (reference sequence).